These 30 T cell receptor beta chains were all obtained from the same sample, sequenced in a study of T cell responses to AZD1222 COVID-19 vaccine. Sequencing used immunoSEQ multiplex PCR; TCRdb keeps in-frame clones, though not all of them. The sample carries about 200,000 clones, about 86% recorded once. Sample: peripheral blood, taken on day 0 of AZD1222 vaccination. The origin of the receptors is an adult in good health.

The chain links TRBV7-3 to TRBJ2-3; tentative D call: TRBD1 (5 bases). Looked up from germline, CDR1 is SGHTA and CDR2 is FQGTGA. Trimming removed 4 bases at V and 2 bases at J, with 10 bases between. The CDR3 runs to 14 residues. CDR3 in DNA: TGTGCCAGCAGCTCGGACATTAACACAGATACGCAGTATTTT. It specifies CASSSDINTDTQYF.

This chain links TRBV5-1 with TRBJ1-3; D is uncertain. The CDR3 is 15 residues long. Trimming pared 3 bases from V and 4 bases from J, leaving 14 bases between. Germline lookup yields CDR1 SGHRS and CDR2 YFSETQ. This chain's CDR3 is CASSSGWTAGNTIYF. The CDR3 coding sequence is TGCGCCAGCAGCTCGGGTTGGACGGCGGGAAACACCATATATTTT.

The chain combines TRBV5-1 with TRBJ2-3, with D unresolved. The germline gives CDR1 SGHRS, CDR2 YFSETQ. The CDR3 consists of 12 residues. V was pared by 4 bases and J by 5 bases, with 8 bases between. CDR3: CASSPSGDTQYF. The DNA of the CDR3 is TGCGCCAGCAGCCCCTCCGGAGATACGCAGTATTTT.

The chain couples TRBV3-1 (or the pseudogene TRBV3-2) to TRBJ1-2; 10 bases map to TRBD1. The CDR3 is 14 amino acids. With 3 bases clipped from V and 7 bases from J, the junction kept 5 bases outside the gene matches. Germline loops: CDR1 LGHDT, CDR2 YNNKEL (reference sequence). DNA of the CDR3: TGTGCCAGCAGCCACGGGACAGGGGAATCTGGCTACACCTTC. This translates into CASSHGTGESGYTF.

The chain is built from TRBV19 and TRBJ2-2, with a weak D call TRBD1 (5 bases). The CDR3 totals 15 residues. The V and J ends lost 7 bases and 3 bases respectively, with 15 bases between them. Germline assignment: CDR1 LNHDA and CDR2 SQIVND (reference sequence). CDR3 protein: CASNSRELDTGELFF. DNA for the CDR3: TGTGCCAGTAATAGCAGGGAATTAGACACCGGGGAGCTGTTTTTT.

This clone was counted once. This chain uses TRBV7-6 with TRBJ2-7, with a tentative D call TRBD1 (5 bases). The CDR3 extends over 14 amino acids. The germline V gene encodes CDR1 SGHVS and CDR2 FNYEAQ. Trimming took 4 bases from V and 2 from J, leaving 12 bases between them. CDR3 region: CASSSLGHPYEQYF. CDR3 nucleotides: TGTGCCAGCAGCTCGCTAGGACACCCCTACGAGCAGTACTTC.

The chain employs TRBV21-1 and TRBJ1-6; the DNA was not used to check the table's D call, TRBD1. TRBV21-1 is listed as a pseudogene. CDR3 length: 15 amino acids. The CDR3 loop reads CASARPHRANSPLHF. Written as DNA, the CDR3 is TGTGCCAGCGCCCGCCCCCACAGGGCGAATTCACCCCTCCACTTT.

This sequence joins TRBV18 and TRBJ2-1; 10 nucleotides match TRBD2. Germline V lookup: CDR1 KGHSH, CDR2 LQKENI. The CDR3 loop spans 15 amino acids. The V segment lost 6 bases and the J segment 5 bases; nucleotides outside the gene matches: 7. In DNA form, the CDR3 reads TGTGCCAGCTCGGCGCTAGCGGGGGCAAACAATGAGCAGTTCTTC. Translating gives CASSALAGANNEQFF.

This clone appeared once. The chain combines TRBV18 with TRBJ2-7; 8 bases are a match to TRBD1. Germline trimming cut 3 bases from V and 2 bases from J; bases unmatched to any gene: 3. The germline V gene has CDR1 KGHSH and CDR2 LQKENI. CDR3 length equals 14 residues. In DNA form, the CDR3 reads TGTGCCAGCTCACCCGGACAGGGTCCCTACGAGCAGTACTTC. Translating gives CASSPGQGPYEQYF. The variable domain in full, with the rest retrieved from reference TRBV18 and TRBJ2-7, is NAGVMQNPRHLVRRRGQEARLRCSPMKGHSHVYWYRQLPEEGLKFMVYLQKENIIDESGMPKERFSAEFPKEGPSILRIQQVVRGDSAAYFCASSPGQGPYEQYFGPGTRLTVT.

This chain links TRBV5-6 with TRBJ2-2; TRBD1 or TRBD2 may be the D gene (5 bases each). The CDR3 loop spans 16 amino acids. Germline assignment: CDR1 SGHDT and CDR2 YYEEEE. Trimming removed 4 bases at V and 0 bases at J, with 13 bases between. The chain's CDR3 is CASSGGGLANTGELFF. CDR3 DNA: TGTGCCAGCAGCGGGGGTGGCCTGGCGAACACCGGGGAGCTGTTTTTT.

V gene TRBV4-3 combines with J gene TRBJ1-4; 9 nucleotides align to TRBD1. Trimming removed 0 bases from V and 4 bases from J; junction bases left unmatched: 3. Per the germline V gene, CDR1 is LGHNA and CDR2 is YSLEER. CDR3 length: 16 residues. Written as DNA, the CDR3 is TGCGCCAGCAGCCAAGATGGACAGGGGCTTAATGAAAAACTGTTTTTT. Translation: CASSQDGQGLNEKLFF.

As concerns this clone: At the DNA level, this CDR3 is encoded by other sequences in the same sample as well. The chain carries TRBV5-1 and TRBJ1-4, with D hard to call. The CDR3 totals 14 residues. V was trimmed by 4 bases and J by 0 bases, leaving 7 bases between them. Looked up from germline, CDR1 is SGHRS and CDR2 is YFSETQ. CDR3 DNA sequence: TGCGCCAGCAGCCTCGGAGCAACTAATGAAAAACTGTTTTTT. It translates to CASSLGATNEKLFF.

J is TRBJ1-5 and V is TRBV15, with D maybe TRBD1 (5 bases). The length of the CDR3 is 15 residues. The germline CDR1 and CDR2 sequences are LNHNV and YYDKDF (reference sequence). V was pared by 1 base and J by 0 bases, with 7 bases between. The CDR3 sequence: CATSRGGHSNQPQHF. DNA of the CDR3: TGTGCCACCAGCAGAGGGGGCCATAGCAATCAGCCCCAGCATTTT.

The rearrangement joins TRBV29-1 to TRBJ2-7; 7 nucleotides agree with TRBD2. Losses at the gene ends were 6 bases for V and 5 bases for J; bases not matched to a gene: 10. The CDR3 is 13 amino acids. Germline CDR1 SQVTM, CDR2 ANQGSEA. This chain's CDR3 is CSVGAGGFHEQYF. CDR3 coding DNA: TGCAGCGTCGGGGCCGGGGGGTTTCACGAGCAGTACTTC.

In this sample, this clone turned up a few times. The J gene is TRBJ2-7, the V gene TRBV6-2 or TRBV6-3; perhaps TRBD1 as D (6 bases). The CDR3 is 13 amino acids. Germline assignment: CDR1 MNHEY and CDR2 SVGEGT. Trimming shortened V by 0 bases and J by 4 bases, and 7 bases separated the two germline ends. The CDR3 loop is CASSYSRGYEQYF. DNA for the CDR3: TGTGCCAGCAGTTACTCGAGGGGGTACGAGCAGTACTTC.

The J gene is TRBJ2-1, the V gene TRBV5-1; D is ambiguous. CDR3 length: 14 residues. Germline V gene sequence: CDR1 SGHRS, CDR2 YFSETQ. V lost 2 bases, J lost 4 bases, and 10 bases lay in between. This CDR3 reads CASSFSRSYNEQFF. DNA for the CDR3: TGCGCCAGCAGCTTTTCCCGAAGTTACAATGAGCAGTTCTTC.

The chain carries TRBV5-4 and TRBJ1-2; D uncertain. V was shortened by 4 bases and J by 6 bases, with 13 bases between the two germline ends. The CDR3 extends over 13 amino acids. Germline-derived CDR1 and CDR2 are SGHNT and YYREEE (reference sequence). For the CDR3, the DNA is TGTGCCAGCAGCCCGTATTCTAAGCATGGCTACACCTTC. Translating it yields CASSPYSKHGYTF.

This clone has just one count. The CDR3 DNA is TGTGCCAGCAGCTGGGGACAGGGTGACACCATATATTTT. Its translation is CASSWGQGDTIYF. The V call is TRBV5-6, the J call TRBJ1-3; 9 bases are shared with TRBD1. The CDR3 extends over 13 amino acids. The ends lost 3 bases at V and 8 bases at J; junction bases unmatched: 3. Germline loops: CDR1 SGHDT, CDR2 YYEEEE.

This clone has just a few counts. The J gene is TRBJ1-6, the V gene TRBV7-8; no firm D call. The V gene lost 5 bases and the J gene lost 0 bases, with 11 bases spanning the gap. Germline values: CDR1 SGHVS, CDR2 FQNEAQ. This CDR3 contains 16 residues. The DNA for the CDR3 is TGTGCCAGCAGCAACGACCAAAGCTCCTATAATTCACCCCTCCACTTT. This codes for CASSNDQSSYNSPLHF.

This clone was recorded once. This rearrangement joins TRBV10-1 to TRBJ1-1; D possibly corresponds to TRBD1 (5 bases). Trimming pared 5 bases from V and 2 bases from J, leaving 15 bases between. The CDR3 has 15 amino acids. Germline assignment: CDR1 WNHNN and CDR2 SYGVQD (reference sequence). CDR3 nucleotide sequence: TGCGCCAGCAGTAACCTTGATAGGGGTAACACTGAAGCTTTCTTT. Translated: CASSNLDRGNTEAFF.

This CDR3 is CASSGPGTGSYEQYF. The CDR3 coding sequence is TGTGCCAGCAGCGGGCCCGGGACAGGTTCCTACGAGCAGTACTTC. The chain employs TRBV7-8 and TRBJ2-7, with TRBD1 matching over 8 bases. Germline CDR1 SGHVS, CDR2 FQNEAQ. With 5 bases clipped from V and 1 base from J, the junction kept 7 bases outside the gene matches. This CDR3 has 15 residues.

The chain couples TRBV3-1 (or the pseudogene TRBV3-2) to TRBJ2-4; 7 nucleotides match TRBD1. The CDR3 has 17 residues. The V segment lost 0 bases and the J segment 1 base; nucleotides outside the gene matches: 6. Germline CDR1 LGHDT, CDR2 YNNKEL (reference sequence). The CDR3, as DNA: TGTGCCAGCAGCCAAGATTTGCCGACAGGGGCCAAAAACATTCAGTACTTC. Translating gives CASSQDLPTGAKNIQYF.

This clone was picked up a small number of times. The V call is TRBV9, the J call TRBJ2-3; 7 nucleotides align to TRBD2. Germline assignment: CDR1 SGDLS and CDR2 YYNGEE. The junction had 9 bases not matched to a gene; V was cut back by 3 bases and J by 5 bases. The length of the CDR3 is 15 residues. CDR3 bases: TGTGCCAGCAGCGCCCTAGCGGACTTTGGAGATACGCAGTATTTT. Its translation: CASSALADFGDTQYF.

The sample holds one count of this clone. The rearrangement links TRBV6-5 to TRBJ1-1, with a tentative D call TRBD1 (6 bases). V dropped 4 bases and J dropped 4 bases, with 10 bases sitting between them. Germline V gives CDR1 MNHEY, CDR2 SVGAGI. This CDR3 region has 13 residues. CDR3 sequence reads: CASSFLGGTEAFF. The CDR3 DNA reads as TGTGCCAGCAGTTTTCTAGGGGGCACTGAAGCTTTCTTT.

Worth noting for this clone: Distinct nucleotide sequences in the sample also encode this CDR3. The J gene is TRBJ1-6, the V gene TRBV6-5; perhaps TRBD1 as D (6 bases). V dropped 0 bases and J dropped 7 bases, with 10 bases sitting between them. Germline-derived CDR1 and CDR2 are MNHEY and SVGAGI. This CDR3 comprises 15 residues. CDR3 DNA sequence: TGTGCCAGCAGTTACTCGGGGACACTAAATTCACCCCTCCACTTT. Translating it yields CASSYSGTLNSPLHF.

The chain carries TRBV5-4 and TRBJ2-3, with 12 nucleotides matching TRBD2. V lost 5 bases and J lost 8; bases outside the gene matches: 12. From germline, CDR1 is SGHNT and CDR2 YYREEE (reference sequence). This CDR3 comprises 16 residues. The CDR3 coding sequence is TGTGCCAGCAGACGCGGGACTAGCGGGCAAAAGGGTACGCAGTATTTT. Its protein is CASRRGTSGQKGTQYF.

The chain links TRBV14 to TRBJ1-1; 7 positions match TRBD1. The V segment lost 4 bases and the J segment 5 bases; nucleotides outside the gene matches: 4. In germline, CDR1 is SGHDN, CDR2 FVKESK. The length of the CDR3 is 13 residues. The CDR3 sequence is CASSLARGTEAFF. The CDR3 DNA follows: TGTGCCAGCAGCCTTGCCAGGGGGACTGAAGCTTTCTTT.

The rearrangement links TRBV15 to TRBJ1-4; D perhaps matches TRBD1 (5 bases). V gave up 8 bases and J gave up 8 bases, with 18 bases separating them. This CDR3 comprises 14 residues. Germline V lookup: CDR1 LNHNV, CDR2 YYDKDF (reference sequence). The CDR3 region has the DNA TGTGCCACCTCGAGCAGCAGGGTCAGGGAAAAACTGTTTTTT. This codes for CATSSSRVREKLFF.

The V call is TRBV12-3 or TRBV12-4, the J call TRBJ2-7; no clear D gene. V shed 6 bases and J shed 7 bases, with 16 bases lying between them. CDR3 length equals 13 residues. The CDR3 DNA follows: TGTGCCAGCAGACGTACAGCGCCCTGGGAGCAGTACTTC. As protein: CASRRTAPWEQYF.

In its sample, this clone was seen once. The CDR3 DNA reads TGTGCCAGCTCACCGCATAACAGCGCAGGGGAACCCCTCCACTTT. Translated, it gives CASSPHNSAGEPLHF. The chain couples TRBV18 to TRBJ1-6; a weak D match, TRBD1 (6 bases). The CDR3 extends over 15 amino acids. V was cut by 3 bases and J by 12 bases, with 18 bases left in between. The germline V gene encodes CDR1 KGHSH and CDR2 LQKENI.